These 26 T cell receptor beta chains share one sample of origin, sequenced in a study of shared clonotypes between healthy human individuals. Clones were read by immunoSEQ multiplex PCR, and TCRdb kept only the in-frame ones, dropping some. Of 2 million to 2.5 million clones in the sample, more than 90% were seen once. The sequenced sample was naive CD4+ T cells sorted from blood. Subset defined: CD45RA+ positively selected. The receptors shown here come from a man aged 18 to 35 in good health.

J is TRBJ2-7 and V is TRBV28; D is perhaps TRBD1 or TRBD2 (6 bases each). The CDR3 spans 14 residues. V dropped 7 bases and J dropped 0 bases, with 13 bases sitting between them. CDR1 and CDR2 from the germline V gene are MDHEN and SYDVKM. The CDR3 DNA reads as TGTGCCAGCAACCCCGGGGGCCTCTCCTACGAGCAGTACTTC. It translates to CASNPGGLSYEQYF.

The chain joins TRBV7-2 to TRBJ2-1; D remains ambiguous. V shed 0 bases and J shed 10 bases, with 4 bases lying between them. This CDR3 is 11 amino acids long. Per germline, CDR1 SGHTA and CDR2 FQGNSA. CDR3 protein: CASSLAREQFF. In DNA, the CDR3 is TGTGCCAGCAGCTTAGCACGAGAGCAGTTCTTC. Filled out from reference TRBV7-2 and TRBJ2-1, the complete variable domain reads GAGVSQSPSNKVTEKGKDVELRCDPISGHTALYWYRQSLGQGLEFLIYFQGNSAPDKSGLPSDRFSAERTGGSVSTLTIQRTQQEDSAVYLCASSLAREQFFGPGTRLTVL.

The V and J genes are TRBV7-2 and TRBJ2-7, with TRBD2 as a possible D gene (5 bases). Trimming shortened V by 5 bases and J by 3 bases, and 14 bases separated the two germline ends. The CDR3 totals 14 residues. CDR1 and CDR2 (germline): SGHTA, FQGNSA. CDR3 in amino acids: CASSPGEAFYEQYF. CDR3 nucleotides: TGTGCCAGCAGCCCCGGGGAAGCTTTCTACGAGCAGTACTTC.

This clone was seen only once. The V gene is TRBV6-5, the J gene TRBJ1-1; a weak D match, TRBD1 (5 bases). The CDR3 is 14 residues long. Germline V lookup: CDR1 MNHEY, CDR2 SVGAGI. With 0 bases removed from V and 9 bases from J, the gap between germline ends came to 14 bases. CDR3 bases: TGTGCCAGCAGTTACTCCCAGGGTGGGGATAAAGCTTTCTTT. This encodes CASSYSQGGDKAFF.

This clone was recorded only once. V usage is TRBV11-3 and J usage is TRBJ2-7; TRBD1 agrees at 8 bases. Trimming cost V 0 bases and J 6 bases; bases outside gene matches: 4. Germline CDR1 and CDR2: SGHNT and YENEEA. This CDR3 is 14 amino acids long. The DNA for the CDR3 is TGTGCCAGCAGCTTAGACGGACAGGGTGTCGAGCAGTACTTC. The encoded protein is CASSLDGQGVEQYF.

Comments on this clone: The germline gene is not matched at one end of the junction; a read error may be the cause. Other DNA sequences from this sample encode an identical CDR3 as well. The chain combines TRBV5-1 with TRBJ2-7, with D possibly being TRBD2 (6 bases). The CDR3 extends over 14 amino acids. The germline gives CDR1 SGHRS, CDR2 YFSETQ. CDR3 sequence: CASSFGRDSYEQYF. In DNA form, the CDR3 reads TGCGCCAGCAGCTTTGGAAGGGACTCCTACGAACAGTACTTC.

A single count supports this clone. This chain links TRBV11-2 with TRBJ2-7; tentative D call: TRBD2 (5 bases). The CDR3 spans 14 residues. V was trimmed by 5 bases and J by 3 bases, leaving 14 bases between them. Germline V gives CDR1 SGHAT, CDR2 FQNNGV. The CDR3 DNA reads TGTGCCAGCAGCGAAGAGGGTATCGACTACGAGCAGTACTTC. Amino acid sequence: CASSEEGIDYEQYF.

The V gene is TRBV5-1, the J gene TRBJ2-2; D ambiguous. The germline V gene encodes CDR1 SGHRS and CDR2 YFSETQ. V lost 5 bases and J lost 0, with 11 bases in between. CDR3 length: 15 amino acids. For the CDR3, the DNA is TGCGCCAGCAGTACAATAGGCCCGAACACCGGGGAGCTGTTTTTT. Encoded protein: CASSTIGPNTGELFF.

As regards this clone: One end of the junction is discordant with germline, which a read error may explain. This chain links TRBV7-9 with TRBJ2-7; 9 nucleotides match TRBD2. The CDR3 extends over 14 amino acids. Germline V gives CDR1 SEHNR, CDR2 FQNEAQ (reference sequence). The CDR3 sequence: CASSVAGASYEQYF. The CDR3 nucleotides are TGTGCCAGCAGCGTAGCGGGAGCTTCCTACGAGCAGTACTTC.

The chain is built from TRBV4-1 and TRBJ1-3; the D gene is possibly TRBD1 (6 bases). CDR1 is MGHRA and CDR2 is YSYEKL in the germline V gene. V lost 0 bases, J lost 3 bases, and 18 bases lay in between. The CDR3 extends over 18 amino acids. For the CDR3, the DNA is TGCGCCAGCAGCCAAGATGGGGGTCGGGGGCGATTTGGAAACACCATATATTTT. Its translation is CASSQDGGRGRFGNTIYF.

The chain uses TRBV6-5 and TRBJ2-1; D may be TRBD2 (6 bases). V gave up 0 bases and J gave up 1 base, with 10 bases separating them. The CDR3 is 16 residues long. Germline-derived CDR1 and CDR2 are MNHEY and SVGAGI. This chain's CDR3 is CASSYSGTPSYNEQFF. DNA of the CDR3: TGTGCCAGCAGTTACTCCGGGACTCCATCCTACAATGAGCAGTTCTTC.

The rearrangement links TRBV29-1 to TRBJ2-3; 9 bases match TRBD2. CDR1 is SQVTM, CDR2 ANQGSEA, per germline. The ends lost 5 bases at V and 2 bases at J; junction bases unmatched: 5. The CDR3 runs 14 residues. CDR3 coding DNA: TGCAGCGTTAGCGGGAGGCCTCTCACAGATACGCAGTATTTT. Translation: CSVSGRPLTDTQYF.

This clone showed up just once. Distinct nucleotide sequences in the sample also encode this CDR3. The rearrangement uses TRBV5-1 and TRBJ2-5; tentative D call: TRBD2 (5 bases). Germline V CDR1 and CDR2: SGHRS, YFSETQ. Trimming took off 4 bases at V and 0 bases at J, with 13 bases between the two ends. The CDR3 is made up of 15 amino acids. CDR3 nucleotides: TGCGCCAGCAGCCAGGACTCGTGGTACCAAGAGACCCAGTACTTC. Translated: CASSQDSWYQETQYF.

The chain employs TRBV18 and TRBJ1-4, with D possibly TRBD1 on 5 matching bases. The germline V and J ends were trimmed by 3 bases and 14 bases, with 22 bases remaining between them. The germline CDR1 and CDR2 sequences are KGHSH and LQKENI. The CDR3 sequence is 15 residues long. The CDR3 nucleotides are TGTGCCAGCTCACCTGGGACGAGTACAATGAAAAGGCTGTTTTTT. Amino acids: CASSPGTSTMKRLFF. The complete variable domain, with remaining parts taken from reference TRBV18 and TRBJ1-4, reads NAGVMQNPRHLVRRRGQEARLRCSPMKGHSHVYWYRQLPEEGLKFMVYLQKENIIDESGMPKERFSAEFPKEGPSILRIQQVVRGDSAAYFCASSPGTSTMKRLFFGSGTQLSVL.

As for this clone: Other nucleotide sequences from this sample produce the same CDR3. This chain joins TRBV7-2 and TRBJ2-2, with D unresolved. The CDR3 is 12 amino acids. Germline V gives CDR1 SGHTA, CDR2 FQGNSA. V lost 1 base and J 6 bases, leaving 3 bases between the germline ends. CDR3 in DNA: TGTGCCAGCAGCTTAGGGGCCGGGGAGCTGTTTTTT. It specifies CASSLGAGELFF.

The chain links TRBV5-4 to TRBJ1-5; D is ambiguous. There are 13 residues in the CDR3. Germline V gene sequence: CDR1 SGHNT, CDR2 YYREEE (reference sequence). V was cut by 0 bases and J by 4 bases, with 5 bases left in between. The CDR3 DNA reads as TGTGCCAGCAGCTTGGACCTAAATCAGCCCCAGCATTTT. Amino acids: CASSLDLNQPQHF.

V usage is TRBV5-4 and J usage is TRBJ1-6; 7 bases are shared with TRBD1. J was trimmed by 6 bases and V by 3 bases; bases with no gene match: 15. The germline V gene has CDR1 SGHNT and CDR2 YYREEE (reference sequence). This CDR3 has 18 residues. The CDR3: CASSSQETRQGGNSPLHF. The DNA for the CDR3 is TGTGCCAGCAGCTCCCAGGAAACTCGACAGGGTGGTAATTCACCCCTCCACTTT.

The chain employs TRBV7-2 and TRBJ1-2; the D gene is possibly TRBD1 (6 bases). Between the trimmed V and J ends, which lost 5 bases and 4 bases, there was a span of 14 bases. The CDR3 runs 14 residues. The germline gives CDR1 SGHTA, CDR2 FQGNSA. The CDR3 reads CASSTEPRGYGYTF. The CDR3 DNA sequence: TGTGCCAGCAGCACAGAACCCAGGGGCTATGGCTACACCTTC.

About this clone itself: The same CDR3 can be traced to other DNA sequences in this sample. The V call is TRBV30, the J call TRBJ2-2; D ambiguous. The germline V and J ends were trimmed by 1 base and 7 bases, with 1 base remaining between them. The CDR3 spans 10 residues. The germline gives CDR1 GTSNPN, CDR2 SVGIG (reference sequence). CDR3 sequence (DNA): TGTGCCTGGAGTGGCGGGGAGCTGTTTTTT. Translation: CAWSGGELFF.

V is TRBV5-1 and J is TRBJ1-6; D is possibly TRBD1 (6 bases). Germline lookup yields CDR1 SGHRS and CDR2 YFSETQ. The CDR3 runs to 15 residues. V was cut by 4 bases and J by 6 bases, with 14 bases left in between. CDR3 protein: CASSPGQNVNSPLHF. In nucleotides, the CDR3 is TGCGCCAGCAGCCCCGGACAGAATGTTAATTCACCCCTCCACTTT.

The V gene is TRBV7-3, the J gene TRBJ2-6; D uncertain. The CDR3 spans 14 residues. Germline CDR1 reads SGHTA; CDR2 reads FQGTGA. V gave up 5 bases and J gave up 0 bases, with 5 bases separating them. The CDR3 loop reads CASSQISGANVLTF. CDR3 DNA: TGTGCCAGCAGCCAGATCTCTGGGGCCAACGTCCTGACTTTC. The whole variable domain, remainder taken from reference TRBV7-3 and TRBJ2-6, is GAGVSQTPSNKVTEKGKYVELRCDPISGHTALYWYRQSLGQGPEFLIYFQGTGAADDSGLPNDRFFAVRPEGSVSTLKIQRTERGDSAVYLCASSQISGANVLTFGAGSRLTVL.

The chain joins TRBV30 to TRBJ2-1; D is possibly TRBD1 or TRBD2 (6 bases each). CDR1 is GTSNPN, CDR2 SVGIG, per germline (reference sequence). The CDR3 contains 14 residues. Trimming pared 5 bases from V and 0 bases from J, leaving 11 bases between. CDR3 bases: TGTGCCTGGGAGGGGGGCAGCTCCTACAATGAGCAGTTCTTC. It is translated as CAWEGGSSYNEQFF.

V gene TRBV7-2 combines with J gene TRBJ1-1; D is undetermined. The CDR3 consists of 14 residues. The V end lost 1 base, the J end lost 0 bases, and 6 bases lay between the germline ends. Germline-derived CDR1 and CDR2 are SGHTA and FQGNSA. The CDR3: CASSLGRLNTEAFF. DNA for the CDR3: TGTGCCAGCAGCTTAGGCAGACTGAACACTGAAGCTTTCTTT.

The chain carries TRBV10-3 and TRBJ2-3; D is perhaps TRBD1 (6 bases). CDR3 size: 14 residues. Between the trimmed V and J ends, which lost 10 bases and 0 bases, there was a span of 14 bases. Germline V CDR1 and CDR2: ENHRY, SYGVKD. As DNA, the CDR3 is TGTGCCACCCAAACAGGGAGCAGCACAGATACGCAGTATTTT. Its protein product is CATQTGSSTDTQYF.

This clone was picked up one time. This chain joins TRBV25-1 and TRBJ2-4, with D possibly being TRBD1 (5 bases). Germline-derived CDR1 and CDR2 are MGHDK and SYGVNS. The CDR3 is 15 amino acids. V lost 2 bases, J lost 3 bases, and 11 bases lay in between. The CDR3, as DNA: TGTGCCAGCAGTGAACCCAGGGTTGGCAAAAACATTCAGTACTTC. It specifies CASSEPRVGKNIQYF.

The rearrangement uses TRBV7-9 and TRBJ2-3, with 13 positions matching TRBD2. The J segment lost 2 bases and the V segment lost 5 bases, leaving 4 bases of the junction unmatched. Germline CDR1 reads SEHNR; CDR2 reads FQNEAQ (reference sequence). This CDR3 contains 16 residues. The CDR3 region has the DNA TGTGCCAGCAGCCCGGGGACTAGCGGGAACACAGATACGCAGTATTTT. Translated: CASSPGTSGNTDTQYF.